The next 28 T cell receptor beta chains were all read from a single sample in a study of patients and donors after allogeneic stem cell transplantation. TCRdb reprocessed the RT-PCR reads via MiXCR and lists one record per CDR3 protein. The sample has approximately 170,000 distinct CDR3 sequences; 24% are singletons. The sample consisted of blood, either unsorted or a sorted T cell fraction (not recorded which). Source of these receptors: a human donor who was either an allogeneic HSCT recipient or a stem cell or donor lymphocyte infusion donor (not recorded which). It is not recorded whose cells these are; they may come from a transplant donor.

The chain combines TRBV20-1 with TRBJ1-2; TRBD1 agrees at 7 bases. V trimming: 6 bases; J trimming: 6 bases; junction bases outside the gene matches: 7. Germline loops: CDR1 DFQATT, CDR2 SNEGSKA (reference sequence). This CDR3 contains 12 residues. CDR3 residues: CSAPDREHGYTF. CDR3 bases: TGCAGTGCCCCCGACAGGGAGCATGGCTACACCTTC.

This clonotype has only a few counts. The J gene is TRBJ1-2, the V gene TRBV5-1; 9 bases align to TRBD1. Germline V gives CDR1 SGHRS, CDR2 YFSETQ. CDR3 length: 14 residues. V lost 4 bases, J lost 5 bases, and 6 bases stayed unmatched. For the CDR3, the DNA is TGCGCCAGCAGCACGGGGACAGGGTTTTATGGCTACACCTTC. It is translated as CASSTGTGFYGYTF.

The chain recombines TRBV4-3 with TRBJ2-5; D is uncertain. The length of the CDR3 is 14 residues. The V gene's germline CDR1 is LGHNA and CDR2 YSLEER. V was shortened by 1 base and J by 2 bases, with 8 bases between the two germline ends. CDR3: CASSQVGNQETQYF. The CDR3 DNA follows: TGCGCCAGCAGCCAAGTAGGGAATCAAGAGACCCAGTACTTC.

This clonotype came up a few times. This chain joins TRBV4-2 and TRBJ2-7, with D maybe TRBD2 (6 bases). The germline CDR1 and CDR2 sequences are LGHNA and YNFKEQ. The CDR3 is 17 residues long. Trimming took 4 bases from V and 5 from J, leaving 24 bases between them. The CDR3: CASSPEGRGDPGNEQYF. DNA of the CDR3: TGTGCCAGCAGCCCTGAAGGGCGGGGCGACCCTGGGAACGAGCAGTACTTC.

This clonotype was observed a few times. V is TRBV20-1 and J is TRBJ1-5; D is uncertain. The CDR3 is made up of 14 amino acids. The germline CDR1 and CDR2 sequences are DFQATT and SNEGSKA (reference sequence). The V end was cut by 0 bases, the J end by 1 base, with 7 bases between. The CDR3, as DNA: TGCAGTGCTAGAGATAGCAGGAGCAATCAGCCCCAGCATTTT. It specifies CSARDSRSNQPQHF.

This clonotype was detected a few times. The J gene is TRBJ1-1, the V gene TRBV12-3 or TRBV12-4; 7 bases line up with TRBD1. Trimming cost V 5 bases and J 7 bases; bases outside gene matches: 10. The CDR3 runs 14 residues. The CDR3 coding sequence is TGTGCCAGCAGTCCCTTCGGGACAGACCATGAAGCTTTCTTT. Protein product: CASSPFGTDHEAFF.

The V call is TRBV6-1, the J call TRBJ2-2; D not resolved. V shed 6 bases and J shed 0 bases, with 14 bases lying between them. CDR1 and CDR2 from the germline V gene are MNHNS and SASEGT. CDR3 length equals 16 residues. In DNA, the CDR3 is TGTGCCAGCAGGGGCACCCCACAAGCGAACACCGGGGAGCTGTTTTTT. Residues: CASRGTPQANTGELFF.

This chain links TRBV10-3 with TRBJ2-3; D may be TRBD1 (5 bases). CDR1 and CDR2 from the germline V gene are ENHRY and SYGVKD. The CDR3 covers 14 residues. V shed 7 bases and J shed 1 base, with 12 bases lying between them. The CDR3 sequence: CAINSGLGTDTQYF. In nucleotides, the CDR3 is TGTGCCATCAATTCAGGGTTGGGCACAGATACGCAGTATTTT.

The V and J genes are TRBV27 and TRBJ2-7; unclear D gene. V gave up 2 bases and J gave up 4 bases, with 15 bases separating them. The germline V gene encodes CDR1 MNHEY and CDR2 SMNVEV (reference sequence). The CDR3 sequence is 15 residues long. The CDR3 loop is CASSLVSRARYEQYF. CDR3 nucleotides: TGTGCCAGCAGTTTAGTCAGTCGGGCGAGGTACGAGCAGTACTTC.

This chain connects TRBV20-1 to TRBJ2-7, with D possibly matching TRBD2 (6 bases). Germline lookup yields CDR1 DFQATT and CDR2 SNEGSKA (reference sequence). The CDR3 runs 17 residues. Trimming removed 5 bases from V and 1 base from J, with 24 bases in between. The CDR3 protein is CSAGTRVGGALSYEQYF. The CDR3 coding sequence is TGCAGTGCTGGGACCCGAGTGGGCGGGGCCCTATCCTACGAGCAGTACTTC.

The gene calls are TRBV14 and TRBJ2-1; TRBD2 matches at 11 bases. Germline V gene sequence: CDR1 SGHDN, CDR2 FVKESK. This CDR3 region has 16 residues. V was pared by 1 base and J by 5 bases, with 4 bases of the junction left unmatched. Here the CDR3 DNA reads TGTGCCAGCAGCCAAGTTTTGGGACTAGCGGACAATGAGCAGTTCTTC. Translation: CASSQVLGLADNEQFF.

The CDR3 nucleotides are TGCAGTGCTAATACAGGGGCTGACTATGGCTACACCTTC. This translates into CSANTGADYGYTF. The V call is TRBV20-1, the J call TRBJ1-2; TRBD1 matches 7 bases. From germline, CDR1 is DFQATT and CDR2 SNEGSKA (reference sequence). This CDR3 comprises 13 residues. V lost 4 bases and J lost 3; bases outside the gene matches: 5.

This chain joins TRBV9 and TRBJ1-3; the D is unclear. V gave up 3 bases and J gave up 2 bases, with 12 bases separating them. The CDR3 totals 15 residues. CDR1 is SGDLS and CDR2 is YYNGEE in the germline V gene. CDR3 in DNA: TGTGCCAGCAGCGCCCTTCGCGGGCCTGGAAACACCATATATTTT. Amino acids: CASSALRGPGNTIYF.

This clonotype turned up a few times. This chain links TRBV3-1 with TRBJ2-1, with 7 bases that match TRBD2. The CDR3 has 17 residues. Looked up from germline, CDR1 is LGHDT and CDR2 is YNNKEL (reference sequence). V was clipped by 1 base and J by 5 bases; unmatched bases: 11. The CDR3 loop reads CASSQARFSGVNNEQFF. CDR3 nucleotides: TGTGCCAGCAGCCAAGCCCGATTCAGCGGGGTCAACAATGAGCAGTTCTTC.

The chain combines TRBV6-2 or TRBV6-3 with TRBJ1-2; no reliable D call. Germline V gives CDR1 MNHEY, CDR2 SVGEGT. CDR3 size: 15 residues. Trimming shortened V by 7 bases and J by 0 bases, and 15 bases separated the two germline ends. CDR3 coding DNA: TGTGCCAGCACCGAAGATTTGGATACTAACTATGGCTACACCTTC. Amino acids: CASTEDLDTNYGYTF.

This clonotype occurred a few times. The chain has TRBV28 and TRBJ1-2; weak D call: TRBD1 (6 bases). The CDR3 runs to 13 residues. The germline V gene encodes CDR1 MDHEN and CDR2 SYDVKM. Between the trimmed V and J ends, which lost 3 bases and 3 bases, there was a span of 8 bases. The DNA for the CDR3 is TGTGCCAGCAGTTTGAGGGGGGACTATGGCTACACCTTC. Encoded protein: CASSLRGDYGYTF.

The V gene is TRBV3-1, the J gene TRBJ2-2; TRBD1 aligns across 12 bases. The CDR3 has 15 residues. Losses at the gene ends were 6 bases for V and 5 bases for J; bases not matched to a gene: 4. Germline V gene lookup returns CDR1 LGHDT and CDR2 YNNKEL (reference sequence). In DNA form, the CDR3 reads TGTGCCAGCAGGGGACAGGGGGCGTTTACCGGGGAGCTGTTTTTT. Protein sequence: CASRGQGAFTGELFF.

The CDR3 DNA reads TGCAGCGTTTCCCGGACTAGCGGTTTCCAAGAGACCCAGTACTTC. Translating gives CSVSRTSGFQETQYF. The chain is built from TRBV29-1 and TRBJ2-5; 10 nucleotides match TRBD2. Germline V CDR1 and CDR2: SQVTM, ANQGSEA. Trimming cost V 5 bases and J 1 base; bases outside gene matches: 7. This CDR3 region has 15 residues.

The chain employs TRBV5-5 and TRBJ1-5; D gene uncertain. The length of the CDR3 is 12 residues. V gave up 4 bases and J gave up 4 bases, with 6 bases separating them. CDR1 and CDR2 (germline): SGHKS, YYEKEE (reference sequence). The CDR3 sequence: CASSLENQPQHF. The CDR3 bases are TGTGCCAGCAGCCTCGAGAATCAGCCCCAGCATTTT.

The rearrangement links TRBV6-6 to TRBJ1-5; D may be TRBD1 (5 bases). V lost 7 bases, J lost 4 bases, and 20 bases lay in between. The CDR3 is made up of 16 amino acids. CDR1 is MNHNY and CDR2 is SVGAGI in the germline V gene (reference sequence). As DNA, the CDR3 is TGTGCCAGCACTGACGGGGGGAGGAAGGGAAATCAGCCCCAGCATTTT. As protein: CASTDGGRKGNQPQHF.

This clonotype was detected a few times. The chain uses TRBV30 and TRBJ1-1; no clear D gene. The CDR3 contains 13 residues. Trimming took 3 bases from V and 0 from J, leaving 8 bases between them. The germline gives CDR1 GTSNPN, CDR2 SVGIG (reference sequence). CDR3 sequence (DNA): TGTGCCTGGAGCCGGACCCTGAACACTGAAGCTTTCTTT. As protein: CAWSRTLNTEAFF.

This clonotype appeared a few times. V gene TRBV5-1 combines with J gene TRBJ2-3, with 7 bases matching TRBD1. Looked up from germline, CDR1 is SGHRS and CDR2 is YFSETQ. CDR3 length: 14 amino acids. The trim removed 4 bases at V and 0 bases at J, leaving 2 bases unmatched. Here the CDR3 reads CASSADRSTDTQYF. The CDR3 DNA reads TGCGCCAGCAGCGCGGACAGGAGCACAGATACGCAGTATTTT. The whole variable domain, filled in from reference TRBV5-1 and TRBJ2-3, reads KAGVTQTPRYLIKTRGQQVTLSCSPISGHRSVSWYQQTPGQGLQFLFEYFSETQRNKGNFPGRFSGRQFSNSRSEMNVSTLELGDSALYLCASSADRSTDTQYFGPGTRLTVL.

CDR3 sequence (DNA): TGTGCCAGCAGTTACCTCGGGACCTCCGACACCGGGGAGCTGTTTTTT. Its translation is CASSYLGTSDTGELFF. The V gene is TRBV6-5, the J gene TRBJ2-2; D possibly uses TRBD1 or TRBD2 (5 bases each). V was trimmed by 2 bases and J by 3 bases, leaving 13 bases between them. Per the germline V gene, CDR1 is MNHEY and CDR2 is SVGAGI. CDR3 length: 16 amino acids.

The chain couples TRBV5-1 to TRBJ1-1; TRBD1 is a possible D gene (5 bases). This CDR3 is built from 14 residues. The V gene's germline CDR1 is SGHRS and CDR2 YFSETQ. The germline V and J ends were trimmed by 0 bases and 0 bases, with 6 bases remaining between them. The DNA of the CDR3 is TGCGCCAGCAGCTTGGCACAGGTGAACACTGAAGCTTTCTTT. This sequence encodes CASSLAQVNTEAFF.

This clonotype was counted only a few times. The chain has TRBV20-1 and TRBJ1-2; TRBD1 aligns across 7 bases. The CDR3 loop spans 13 amino acids. Germline V gives CDR1 DFQATT, CDR2 SNEGSKA (reference sequence). Unmatched junction bases numbered 0, after V lost 0 bases and J lost 2 bases. This chain's CDR3 is CSARETGNYGYTF. CDR3 in DNA: TGCAGTGCTAGAGAGACAGGGAACTATGGCTACACCTTC.

This chain links TRBV6-5 with TRBJ2-1, with D unresolved. Germline V lookup: CDR1 MNHEY, CDR2 SVGAGI. The CDR3 spans 13 residues. V shed 0 bases and J shed 5 bases, with 5 bases lying between them. Written as DNA, the CDR3 is TGTGCCAGCAGTTACTCTGGTAACAATGAGCAGTTCTTC. Protein: CASSYSGNNEQFF.

V gene TRBV20-1 combines with J gene TRBJ2-7, with D tentatively TRBD1 or TRBD2 (6 bases each). This CDR3 region has 13 residues. Per germline, CDR1 DFQATT and CDR2 SNEGSKA (reference sequence). V lost 6 bases and J lost 2, with 14 bases in between. The CDR3 loop reads CSAAGHQPYEQYF. The CDR3 coding sequence is TGCAGTGCCGCGGGACACCAACCCTACGAGCAGTACTTC.

The chain is built from TRBV29-1 and TRBJ2-7; a weak D match, TRBD2 (5 bases). Germline V gene lookup returns CDR1 SQVTM and CDR2 ANQGSEA. This CDR3 contains 14 residues. Deletions cut 3 bases from V and 2 bases from J, with 14 bases between. CDR3 region: CSVEEAGTTYEQYF. The CDR3 DNA sequence: TGCAGCGTTGAGGAGGCAGGTACTACCTACGAGCAGTACTTC.